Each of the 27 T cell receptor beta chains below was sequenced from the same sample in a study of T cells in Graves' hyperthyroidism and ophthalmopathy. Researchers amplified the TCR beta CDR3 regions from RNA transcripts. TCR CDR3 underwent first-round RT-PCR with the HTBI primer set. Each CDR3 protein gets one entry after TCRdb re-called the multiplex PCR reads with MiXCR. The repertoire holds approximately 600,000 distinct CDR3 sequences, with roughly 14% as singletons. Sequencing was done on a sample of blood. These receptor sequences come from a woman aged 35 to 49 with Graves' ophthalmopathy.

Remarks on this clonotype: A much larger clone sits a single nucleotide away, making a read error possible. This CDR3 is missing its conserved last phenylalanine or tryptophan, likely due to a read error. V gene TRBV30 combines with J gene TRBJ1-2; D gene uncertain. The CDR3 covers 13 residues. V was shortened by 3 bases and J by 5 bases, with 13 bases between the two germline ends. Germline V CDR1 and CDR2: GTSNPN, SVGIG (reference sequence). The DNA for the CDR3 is TGTGCCTGGAGCGGGTTCGCGGTGTATGGCTACACCCTC. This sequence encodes CAWSGFAVYGYTL.

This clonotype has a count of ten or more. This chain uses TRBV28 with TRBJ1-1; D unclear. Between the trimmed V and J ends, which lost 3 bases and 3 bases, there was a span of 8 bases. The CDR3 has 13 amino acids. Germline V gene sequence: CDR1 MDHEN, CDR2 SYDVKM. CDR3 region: CASSFRDYTEAFF. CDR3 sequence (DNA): TGTGCCAGCAGTTTTCGGGATTACACTGAAGCTTTCTTT.

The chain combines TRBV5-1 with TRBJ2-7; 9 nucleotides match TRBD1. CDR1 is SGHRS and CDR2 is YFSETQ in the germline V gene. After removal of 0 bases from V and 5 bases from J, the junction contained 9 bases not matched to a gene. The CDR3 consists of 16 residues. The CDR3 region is CASSLGGTGRVNEQYF. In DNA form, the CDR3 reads TGCGCCAGCAGCTTGGGGGGGACAGGGAGGGTCAACGAGCAGTACTTC.

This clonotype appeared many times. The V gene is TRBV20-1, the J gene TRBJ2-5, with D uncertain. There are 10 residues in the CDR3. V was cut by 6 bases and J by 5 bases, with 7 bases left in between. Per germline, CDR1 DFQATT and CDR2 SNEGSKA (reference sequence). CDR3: CSAATETQYF. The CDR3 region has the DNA TGCAGTGCGGCGACGGAGACCCAGTACTTC.

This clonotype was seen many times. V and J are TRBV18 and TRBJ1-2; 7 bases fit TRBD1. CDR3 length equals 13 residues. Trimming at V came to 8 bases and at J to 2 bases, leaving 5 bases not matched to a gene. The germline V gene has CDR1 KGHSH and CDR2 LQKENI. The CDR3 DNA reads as TGTGCCAGCAGCCCGGGACAGAACTATGGCTACACCTTC. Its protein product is CASSPGQNYGYTF.

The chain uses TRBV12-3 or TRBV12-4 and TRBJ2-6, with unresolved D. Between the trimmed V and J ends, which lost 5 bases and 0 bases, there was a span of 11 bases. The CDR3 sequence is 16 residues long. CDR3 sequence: CASSPEIYSGANVLTF. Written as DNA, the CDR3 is TGTGCCAGCAGTCCCGAAATCTACTCTGGGGCCAACGTCCTGACTTTC.

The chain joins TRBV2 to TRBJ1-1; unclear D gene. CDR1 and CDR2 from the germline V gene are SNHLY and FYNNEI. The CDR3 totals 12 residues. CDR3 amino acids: CAGSLGNTEAFF. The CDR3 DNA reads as TGTGCGGGTTCCTTAGGGAACACTGAAGCTTTCTTT.

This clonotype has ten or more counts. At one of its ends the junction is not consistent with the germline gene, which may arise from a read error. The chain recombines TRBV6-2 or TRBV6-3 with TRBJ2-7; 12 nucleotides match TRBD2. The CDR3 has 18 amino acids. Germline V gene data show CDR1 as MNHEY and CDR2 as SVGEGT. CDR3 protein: CASSYPASGRAISFEQYF. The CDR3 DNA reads TGTGCCAGCAGTTACCCCGCTAGCGGGAGGGCCATATCCTTCGAGCAGTACTTC.

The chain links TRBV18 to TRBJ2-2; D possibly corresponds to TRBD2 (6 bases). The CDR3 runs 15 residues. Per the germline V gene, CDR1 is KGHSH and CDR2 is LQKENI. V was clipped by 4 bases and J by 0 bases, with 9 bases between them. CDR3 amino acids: CASSRLDANTGELFF. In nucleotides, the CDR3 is TGTGCCAGCTCACGACTAGATGCGAACACCGGGGAGCTGTTTTTT.

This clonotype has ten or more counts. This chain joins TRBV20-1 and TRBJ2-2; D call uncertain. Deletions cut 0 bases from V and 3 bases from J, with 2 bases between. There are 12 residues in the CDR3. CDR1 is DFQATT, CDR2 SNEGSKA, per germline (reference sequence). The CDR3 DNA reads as TGCAGTGCTAGAGATGACACCGGGGAGCTGTTTTTT. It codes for CSARDDTGELFF.

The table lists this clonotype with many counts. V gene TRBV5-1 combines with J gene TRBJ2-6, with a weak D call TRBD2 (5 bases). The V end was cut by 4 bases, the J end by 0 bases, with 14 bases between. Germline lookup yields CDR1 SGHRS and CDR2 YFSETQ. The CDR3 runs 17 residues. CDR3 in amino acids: CASSPGSYGSGANVLTF. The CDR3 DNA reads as TGCGCCAGCAGCCCGGGGTCTTACGGCTCTGGGGCCAACGTCCTGACTTTC.

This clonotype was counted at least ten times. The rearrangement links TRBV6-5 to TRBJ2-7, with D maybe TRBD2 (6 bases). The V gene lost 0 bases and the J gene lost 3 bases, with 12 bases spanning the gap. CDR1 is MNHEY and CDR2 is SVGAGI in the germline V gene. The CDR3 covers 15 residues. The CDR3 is CASSYSGGRGYEQYF. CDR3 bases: TGTGCCAGCAGTTACTCGGGAGGAAGGGGCTACGAGCAGTACTTC.

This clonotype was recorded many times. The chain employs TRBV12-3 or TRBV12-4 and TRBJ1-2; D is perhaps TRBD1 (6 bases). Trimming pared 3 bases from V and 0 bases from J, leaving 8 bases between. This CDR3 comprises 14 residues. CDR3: CASSFRGSNYGYTF. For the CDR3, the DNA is TGTGCCAGCAGTTTCAGGGGATCTAACTATGGCTACACCTTC.

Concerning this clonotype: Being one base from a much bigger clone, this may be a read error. CDR3 amino acids: CASSYLARSSYEQYF. In DNA, the CDR3 is TGTGCCAGCAGTTACTTGGCTAGAAGCTCCTACGAGCAGTACTTC. The genes are TRBV6-2 or TRBV6-3 and TRBJ2-7; D not resolved. The germline CDR1 and CDR2 sequences are MNHEY and SVGEGT. The CDR3 sequence is 15 residues long. V gave up 1 base and J gave up 0 bases, with 10 bases separating them.

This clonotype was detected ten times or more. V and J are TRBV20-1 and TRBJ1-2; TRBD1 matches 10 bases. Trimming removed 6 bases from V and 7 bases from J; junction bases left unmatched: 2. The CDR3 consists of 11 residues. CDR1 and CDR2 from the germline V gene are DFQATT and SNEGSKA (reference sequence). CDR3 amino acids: CSARTGGGYTF. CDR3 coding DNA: TGCAGTGCCAGGACAGGGGGTGGCTACACCTTC.

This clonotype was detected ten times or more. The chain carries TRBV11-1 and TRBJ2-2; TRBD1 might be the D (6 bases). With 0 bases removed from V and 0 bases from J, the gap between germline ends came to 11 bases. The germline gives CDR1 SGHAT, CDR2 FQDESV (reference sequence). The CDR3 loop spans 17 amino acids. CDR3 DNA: TGTGCCAGCAGCTTAGCGGACAGATACGCGAACACCGGGGAGCTGTTTTTT. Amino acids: CASSLADRYANTGELFF.

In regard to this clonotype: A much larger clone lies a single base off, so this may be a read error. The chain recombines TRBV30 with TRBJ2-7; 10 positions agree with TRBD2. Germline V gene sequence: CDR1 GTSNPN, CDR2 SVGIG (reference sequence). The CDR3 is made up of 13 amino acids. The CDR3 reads CAWSLRTSGGQCF. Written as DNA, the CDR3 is TGTGCCTGGAGTCTTAGGACTAGCGGAGGGCAGTGCTTC.

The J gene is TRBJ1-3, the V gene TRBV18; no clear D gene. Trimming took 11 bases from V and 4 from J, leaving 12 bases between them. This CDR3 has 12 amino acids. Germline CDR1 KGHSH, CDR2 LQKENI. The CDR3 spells CAGAADGNTIYF. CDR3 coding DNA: TGTGCCGGCGCCGCGGACGGAAACACCATATATTTT.

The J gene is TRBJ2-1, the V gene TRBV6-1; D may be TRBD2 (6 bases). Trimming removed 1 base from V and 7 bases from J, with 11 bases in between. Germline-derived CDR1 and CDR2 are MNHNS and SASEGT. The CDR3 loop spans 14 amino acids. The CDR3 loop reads CASSEDVGTNEQFF. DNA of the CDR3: TGTGCCAGCAGTGAAGACGTCGGGACTAATGAGCAGTTCTTC.

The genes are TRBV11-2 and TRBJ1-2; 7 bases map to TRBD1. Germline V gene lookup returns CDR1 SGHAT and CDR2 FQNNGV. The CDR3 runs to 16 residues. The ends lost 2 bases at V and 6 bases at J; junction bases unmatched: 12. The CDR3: CASSLRETGQRNGYTF. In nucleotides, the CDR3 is TGTGCCAGCAGCTTACGGGAGACGGGACAGAGGAATGGCTACACCTTC. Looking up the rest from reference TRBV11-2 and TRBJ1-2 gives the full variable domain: EAGVAQSPRYKIIEKRQSVAFWCNPISGHATLYWYQQILGQGPKLLIQFQNNGVVDDSQLPKDRFSAERLKGVDSTLKIQPAKLEDSAVYLCASSLRETGQRNGYTFGSGTRLTVV.

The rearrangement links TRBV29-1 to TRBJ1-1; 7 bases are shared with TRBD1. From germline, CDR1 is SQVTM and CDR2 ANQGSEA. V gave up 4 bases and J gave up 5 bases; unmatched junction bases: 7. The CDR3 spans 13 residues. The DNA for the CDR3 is TGCAGCGTTGTCGGAGGGGGCCCAACTGAAGCTTTCTTT. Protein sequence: CSVVGGGPTEAFF.

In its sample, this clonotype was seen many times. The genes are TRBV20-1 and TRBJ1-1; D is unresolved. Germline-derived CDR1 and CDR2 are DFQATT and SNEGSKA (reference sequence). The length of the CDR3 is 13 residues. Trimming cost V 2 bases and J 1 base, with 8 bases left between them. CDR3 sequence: CSARPGKNTEAFF. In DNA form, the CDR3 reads TGCAGTGCTAGACCCGGGAAGAACACTGAAGCTTTCTTT.

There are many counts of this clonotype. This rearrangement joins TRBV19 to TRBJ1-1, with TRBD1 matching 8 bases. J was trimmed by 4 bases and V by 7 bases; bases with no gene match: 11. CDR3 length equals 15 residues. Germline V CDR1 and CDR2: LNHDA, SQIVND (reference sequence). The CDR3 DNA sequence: TGTGCCAGTAACGCGGGACAGGAGGGATTCACTGAAGCTTTCTTT. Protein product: CASNAGQEGFTEAFF.

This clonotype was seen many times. DNA for the CDR3: TGCGCCAGCAGCCGGAACGATCAGGGTGGCGACGAGCAGTACTTC. Its protein product is CASSRNDQGGDEQYF. The chain recombines TRBV4-1 with TRBJ2-7, with TRBD1 as a possible D gene (5 bases). CDR1 MGHRA and CDR2 YSYEKL come from the germline V gene. The CDR3 totals 15 residues. V lost 4 bases and J lost 5, with 18 bases in between.

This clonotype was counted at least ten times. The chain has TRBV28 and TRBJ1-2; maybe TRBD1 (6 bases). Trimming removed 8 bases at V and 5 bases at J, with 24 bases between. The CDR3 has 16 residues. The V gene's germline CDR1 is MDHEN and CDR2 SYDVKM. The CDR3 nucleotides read TGTGCCAGCGTTGAGATTAACGGGGGGGGCGCTTATGGCTACACCTTC. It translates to CASVEINGGGAYGYTF.

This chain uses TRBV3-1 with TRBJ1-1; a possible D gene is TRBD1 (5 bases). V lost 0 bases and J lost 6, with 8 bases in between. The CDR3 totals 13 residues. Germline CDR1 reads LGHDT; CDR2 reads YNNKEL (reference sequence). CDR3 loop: CASSQEGAAEAFF. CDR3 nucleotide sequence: TGTGCCAGCAGCCAAGAAGGGGCAGCTGAAGCTTTCTTT. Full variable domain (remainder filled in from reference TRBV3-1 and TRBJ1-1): DTAVSQTPKYLVTQMGNDKSIKCEQNLGHDTMYWYKQDSKKFLKIMFSYNNKELIINETVPNRFSPKSPDKAHLNLHINSLELGDSAVYFCASSQEGAAEAFFGQGTRLTVV.

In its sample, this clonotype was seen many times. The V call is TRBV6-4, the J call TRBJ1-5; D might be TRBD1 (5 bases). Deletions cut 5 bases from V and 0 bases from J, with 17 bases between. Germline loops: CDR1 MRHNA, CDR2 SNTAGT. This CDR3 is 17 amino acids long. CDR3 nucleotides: TGTGCCAGCAGTCCGGGGGAAGGCCTTATTAGCAATCAGCCCCAGCATTTT. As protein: CASSPGEGLISNQPQHF.